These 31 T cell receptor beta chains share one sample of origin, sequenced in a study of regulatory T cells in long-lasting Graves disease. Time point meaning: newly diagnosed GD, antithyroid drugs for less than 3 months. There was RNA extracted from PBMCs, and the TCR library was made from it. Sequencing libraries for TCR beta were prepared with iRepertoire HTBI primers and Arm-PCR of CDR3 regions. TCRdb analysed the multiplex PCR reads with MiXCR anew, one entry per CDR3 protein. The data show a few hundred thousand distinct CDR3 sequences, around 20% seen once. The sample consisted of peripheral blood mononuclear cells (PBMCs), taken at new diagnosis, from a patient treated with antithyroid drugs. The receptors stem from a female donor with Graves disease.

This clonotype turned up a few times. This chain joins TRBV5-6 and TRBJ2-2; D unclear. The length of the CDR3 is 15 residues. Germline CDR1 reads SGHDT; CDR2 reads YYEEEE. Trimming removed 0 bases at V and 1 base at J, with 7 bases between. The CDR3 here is CASSLGLVNTGELFF. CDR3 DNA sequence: TGTGCCAGCAGCTTGGGGCTTGTGAACACCGGGGAGCTGTTTTTT.

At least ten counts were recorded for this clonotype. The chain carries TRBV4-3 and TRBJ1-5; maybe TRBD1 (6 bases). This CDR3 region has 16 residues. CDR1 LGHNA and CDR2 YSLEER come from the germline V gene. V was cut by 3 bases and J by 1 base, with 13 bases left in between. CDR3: CASSQRGTRSNQPQHF. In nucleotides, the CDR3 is TGCGCCAGCAGCCAGAGGGGGACCCGGAGCAATCAGCCCCAGCATTTT.

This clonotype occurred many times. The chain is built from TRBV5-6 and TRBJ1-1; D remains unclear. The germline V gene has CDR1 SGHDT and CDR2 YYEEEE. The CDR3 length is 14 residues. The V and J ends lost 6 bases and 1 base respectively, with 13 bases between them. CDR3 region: CASTRTESNTEAFF. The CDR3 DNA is TGTGCCAGCACCAGGACCGAATCGAACACTGAAGCTTTCTTT.

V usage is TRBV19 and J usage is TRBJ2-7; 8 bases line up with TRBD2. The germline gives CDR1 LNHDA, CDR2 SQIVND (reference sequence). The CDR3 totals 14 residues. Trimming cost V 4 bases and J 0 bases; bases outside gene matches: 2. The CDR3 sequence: CASSSGGSSYEQYF. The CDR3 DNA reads TGTGCCAGTAGTAGCGGGGGGAGCTCCTACGAGCAGTACTTC.

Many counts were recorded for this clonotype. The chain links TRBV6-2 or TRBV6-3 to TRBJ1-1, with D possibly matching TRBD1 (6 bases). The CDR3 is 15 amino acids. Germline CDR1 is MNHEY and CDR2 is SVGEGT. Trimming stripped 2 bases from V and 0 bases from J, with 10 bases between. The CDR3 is CASSYLQGLNTEAFF. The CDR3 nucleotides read TGTGCCAGCAGTTACCTACAGGGTTTGAACACTGAAGCTTTCTTT.

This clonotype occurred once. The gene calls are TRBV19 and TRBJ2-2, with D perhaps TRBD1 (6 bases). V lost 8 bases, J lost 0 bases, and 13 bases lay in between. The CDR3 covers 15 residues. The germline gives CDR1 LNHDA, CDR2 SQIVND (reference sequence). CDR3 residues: CASPRRTANTGELFF. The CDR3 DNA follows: TGTGCCAGTCCTCGACGGACAGCGAACACCGGGGAGCTGTTTTTT.

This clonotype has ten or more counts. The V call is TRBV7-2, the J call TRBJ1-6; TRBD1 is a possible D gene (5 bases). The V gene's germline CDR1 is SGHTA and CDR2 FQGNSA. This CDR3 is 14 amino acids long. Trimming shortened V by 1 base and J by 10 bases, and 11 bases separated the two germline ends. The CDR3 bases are TGTGCCAGCAGCTTAGGGGGCCGGAGGTCACCCCTCCACTTT. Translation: CASSLGGRRSPLHF.

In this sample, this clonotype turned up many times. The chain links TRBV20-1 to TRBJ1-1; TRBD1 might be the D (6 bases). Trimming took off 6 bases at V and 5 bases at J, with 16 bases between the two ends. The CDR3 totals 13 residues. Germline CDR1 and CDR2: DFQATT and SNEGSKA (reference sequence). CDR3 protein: CSATTQGLTEAFF. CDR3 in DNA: TGCAGTGCCACTACCCAGGGGTTAACTGAAGCTTTCTTT.

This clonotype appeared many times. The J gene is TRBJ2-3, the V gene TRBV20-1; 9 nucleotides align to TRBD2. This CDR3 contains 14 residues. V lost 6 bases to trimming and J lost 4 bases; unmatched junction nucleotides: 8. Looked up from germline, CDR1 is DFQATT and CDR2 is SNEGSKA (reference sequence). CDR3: CSAQVSGGSDTQYF. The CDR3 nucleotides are TGCAGTGCACAAGTTAGCGGGGGCTCAGATACGCAGTATTTT.

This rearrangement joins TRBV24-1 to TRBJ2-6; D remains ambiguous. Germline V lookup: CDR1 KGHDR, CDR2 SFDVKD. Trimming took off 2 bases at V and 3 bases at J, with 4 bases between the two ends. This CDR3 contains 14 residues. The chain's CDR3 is CATSDSVGANVLTF. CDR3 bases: TGTGCCACCAGTGATTCGGTTGGGGCCAACGTCCTGACTTTC.

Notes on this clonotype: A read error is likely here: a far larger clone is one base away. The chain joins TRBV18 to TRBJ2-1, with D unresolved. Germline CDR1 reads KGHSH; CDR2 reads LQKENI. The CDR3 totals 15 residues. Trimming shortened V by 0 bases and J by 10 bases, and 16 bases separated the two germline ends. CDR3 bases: TGTGCCAGCTCACCACCGCTCTCGACTGCCTACGAGCAGTTCTTC. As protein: CASSPPLSTAYEQFF.

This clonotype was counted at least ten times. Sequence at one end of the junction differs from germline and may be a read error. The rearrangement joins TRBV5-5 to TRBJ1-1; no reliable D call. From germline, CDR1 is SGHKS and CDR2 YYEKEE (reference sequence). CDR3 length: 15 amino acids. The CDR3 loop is CASSLAGTWNTEAFF. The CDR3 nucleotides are TGCGCCAGCAGCTTGGCCGGAACCTGGAACACTGAAGCTTTCTTT.

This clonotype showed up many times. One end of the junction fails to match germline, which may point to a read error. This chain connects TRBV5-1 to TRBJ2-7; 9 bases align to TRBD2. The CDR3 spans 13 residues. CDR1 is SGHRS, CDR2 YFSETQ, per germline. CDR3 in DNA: TGTGCCAGCAGCCCCAGCGGGGGGTACGAGCAGTACTTC. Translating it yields CASSPSGGYEQYF.

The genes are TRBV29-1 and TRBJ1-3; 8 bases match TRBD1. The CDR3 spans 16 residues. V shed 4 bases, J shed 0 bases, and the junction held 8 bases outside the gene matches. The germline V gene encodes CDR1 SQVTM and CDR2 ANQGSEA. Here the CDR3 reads CSVGDRTGSSGNTIYF. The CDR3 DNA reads TGCAGCGTTGGGGACCGGACAGGGAGCTCTGGAAACACCATATATTTT.

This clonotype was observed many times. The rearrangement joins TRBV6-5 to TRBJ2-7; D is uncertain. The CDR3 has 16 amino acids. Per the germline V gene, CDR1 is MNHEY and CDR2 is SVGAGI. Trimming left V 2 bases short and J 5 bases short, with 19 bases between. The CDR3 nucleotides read TGTGCCAGCAGTTACAGGGCCCACTATATCCTAGACGAGCAGTACTTC. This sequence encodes CASSYRAHYILDEQYF.

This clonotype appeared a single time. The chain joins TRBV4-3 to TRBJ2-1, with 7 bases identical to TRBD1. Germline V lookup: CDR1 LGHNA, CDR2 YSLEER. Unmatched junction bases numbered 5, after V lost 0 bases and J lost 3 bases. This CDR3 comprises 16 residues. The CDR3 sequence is CASSQDPQGDYNEQFF. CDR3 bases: TGCGCCAGCAGCCAAGATCCCCAGGGGGACTACAATGAGCAGTTCTTC.

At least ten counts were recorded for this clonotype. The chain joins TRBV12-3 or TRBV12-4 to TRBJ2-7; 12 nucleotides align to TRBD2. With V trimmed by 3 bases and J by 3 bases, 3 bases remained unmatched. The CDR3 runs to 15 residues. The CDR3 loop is CASSFRLAGDYEQYF. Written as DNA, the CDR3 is TGTGCCAGCAGTTTTCGACTAGCGGGAGACTACGAGCAGTACTTC.

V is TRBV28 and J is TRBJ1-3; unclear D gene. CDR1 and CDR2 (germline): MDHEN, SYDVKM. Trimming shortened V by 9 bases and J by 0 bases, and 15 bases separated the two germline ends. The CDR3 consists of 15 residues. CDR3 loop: CASGPTLRSGNTIYF. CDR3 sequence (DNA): TGTGCCAGTGGCCCCACCCTGCGCTCTGGAAACACCATATATTTT.

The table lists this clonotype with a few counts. CDR3 amino acids: CASSEWGGTEAFF. The DNA of the CDR3 is TGTGCCAGCAGTGAATGGGGCGGCACTGAAGCTTTCTTT. The chain is built from TRBV25-1 and TRBJ1-1; D perhaps matches TRBD1 (5 bases). The germline V and J ends were trimmed by 1 base and 4 bases, with 7 bases remaining between them. Germline lookup yields CDR1 MGHDK and CDR2 SYGVNS. The CDR3 sequence is 13 residues long.

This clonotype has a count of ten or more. The DNA of the CDR3 is TGTGCCAGCAGCCAAACTAGCACAGATACGCAGTATTTT. It yields the protein CASSQTSTDTQYF. The chain combines TRBV4-2 with TRBJ2-3, with unresolved D. The V gene's germline CDR1 is LGHNA and CDR2 YNFKEQ. Trimming pared 2 bases from V and 0 bases from J, leaving 3 bases between. The CDR3 has 13 amino acids.

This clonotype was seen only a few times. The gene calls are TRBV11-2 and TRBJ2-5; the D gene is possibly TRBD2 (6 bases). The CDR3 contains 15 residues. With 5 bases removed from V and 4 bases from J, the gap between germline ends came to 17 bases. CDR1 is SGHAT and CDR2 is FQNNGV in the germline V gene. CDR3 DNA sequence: TGTGCCAGCAGCCCCCGCGGGGCGGAGAGAGAGACCCAGTACTTC. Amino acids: CASSPRGAERETQYF.

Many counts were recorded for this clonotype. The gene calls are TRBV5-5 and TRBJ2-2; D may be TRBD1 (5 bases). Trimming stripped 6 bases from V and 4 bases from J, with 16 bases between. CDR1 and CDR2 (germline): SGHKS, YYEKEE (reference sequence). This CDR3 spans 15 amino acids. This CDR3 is CASIGQGRPTGELFF. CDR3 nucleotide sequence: TGTGCCAGCATAGGCCAGGGCAGACCCACCGGGGAGCTGTTTTTT. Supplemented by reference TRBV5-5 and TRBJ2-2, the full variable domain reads DAGVTQSPTHLIKTRGQQVTLRCSPISGHKSVSWYQQVLGQGPQFIFQYYEKEERGRGNFPDRFSARQFPNYSSELNVNALLLGDSALYLCASIGQGRPTGELFFGEGSRLTVL.

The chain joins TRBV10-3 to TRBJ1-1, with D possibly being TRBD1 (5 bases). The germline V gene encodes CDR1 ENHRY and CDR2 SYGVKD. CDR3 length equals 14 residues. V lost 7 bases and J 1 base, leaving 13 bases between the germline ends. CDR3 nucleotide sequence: TGTGCCATCAACTCAGGGAGACAGAACACTGAAGCTTTCTTT. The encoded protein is CAINSGRQNTEAFF.

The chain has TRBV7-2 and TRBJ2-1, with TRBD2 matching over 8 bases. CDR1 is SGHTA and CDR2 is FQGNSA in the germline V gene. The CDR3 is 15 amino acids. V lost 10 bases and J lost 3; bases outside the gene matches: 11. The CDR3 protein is CATRVRAGGYNEQFF. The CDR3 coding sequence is TGTGCCACCCGTGTGAGGGCGGGGGGCTACAATGAGCAGTTCTTC.

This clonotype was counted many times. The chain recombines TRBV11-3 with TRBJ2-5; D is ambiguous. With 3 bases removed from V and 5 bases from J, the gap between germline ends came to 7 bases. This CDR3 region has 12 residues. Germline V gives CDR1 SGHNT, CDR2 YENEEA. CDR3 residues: CASSFGVETQYF. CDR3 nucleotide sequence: TGTGCCAGCAGCTTTGGGGTGGAGACCCAGTACTTC.

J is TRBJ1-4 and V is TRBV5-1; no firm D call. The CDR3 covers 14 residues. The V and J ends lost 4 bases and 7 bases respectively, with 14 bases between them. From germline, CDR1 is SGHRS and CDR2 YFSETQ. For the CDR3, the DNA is TGCGCCAGCAGCCCAGTAGACGCGGGTGAAAAACTGTTTTTT. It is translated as CASSPVDAGEKLFF. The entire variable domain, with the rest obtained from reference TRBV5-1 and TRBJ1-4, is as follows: KAGVTQTPRYLIKTRGQQVTLSCSPISGHRSVSWYQQTPGQGLQFLFEYFSETQRNKGNFPGRFSGRQFSNSRSEMNVSTLELGDSALYLCASSPVDAGEKLFFGSGTQLSVL.

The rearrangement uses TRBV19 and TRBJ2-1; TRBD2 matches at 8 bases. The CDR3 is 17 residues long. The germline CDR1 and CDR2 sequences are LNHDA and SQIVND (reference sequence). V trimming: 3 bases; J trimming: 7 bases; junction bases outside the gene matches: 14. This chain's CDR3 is CASSIRPGGVNRNEQFF. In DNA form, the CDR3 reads TGTGCCAGTAGTATTCGGCCCGGGGGGGTGAATCGGAATGAGCAGTTCTTC.

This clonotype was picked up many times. The CDR3 reads CASGRLGGYTF. For the CDR3, the DNA is TGTGCCAGCGGTCGTCTTGGTGGCTACACCTTC. The rearrangement links TRBV5-5 to TRBJ1-2; D remains ambiguous. Trimming cost V 7 bases and J 7 bases, with 11 bases left between them. This CDR3 spans 11 amino acids. Germline-derived CDR1 and CDR2 are SGHKS and YYEKEE (reference sequence).

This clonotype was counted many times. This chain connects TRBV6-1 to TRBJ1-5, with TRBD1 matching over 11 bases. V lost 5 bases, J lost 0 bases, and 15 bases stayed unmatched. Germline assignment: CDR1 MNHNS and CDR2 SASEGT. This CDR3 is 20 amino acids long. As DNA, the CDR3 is TGTGCCAGCAGTCAAACTCCTGGACAGGGGGCCCCCCTTAGCAATCAGCCCCAGCATTTT. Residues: CASSQTPGQGAPLSNQPQHF.

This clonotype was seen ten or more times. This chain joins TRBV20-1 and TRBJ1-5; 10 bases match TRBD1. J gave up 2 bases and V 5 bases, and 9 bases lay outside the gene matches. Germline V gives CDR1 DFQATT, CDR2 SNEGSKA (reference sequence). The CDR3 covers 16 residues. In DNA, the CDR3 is TGCAGTGCTGCCGGGACAGGGGAGGCGGGCAATCAGCCCCAGCATTTT. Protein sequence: CSAAGTGEAGNQPQHF.

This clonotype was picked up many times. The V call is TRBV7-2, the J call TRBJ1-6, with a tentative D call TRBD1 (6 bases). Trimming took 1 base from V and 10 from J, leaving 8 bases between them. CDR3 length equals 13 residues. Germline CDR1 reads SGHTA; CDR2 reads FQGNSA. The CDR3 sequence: CASSLEGDSPLHF. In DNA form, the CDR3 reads TGTGCCAGCAGCTTAGAGGGGGACTCACCCCTCCACTTT.